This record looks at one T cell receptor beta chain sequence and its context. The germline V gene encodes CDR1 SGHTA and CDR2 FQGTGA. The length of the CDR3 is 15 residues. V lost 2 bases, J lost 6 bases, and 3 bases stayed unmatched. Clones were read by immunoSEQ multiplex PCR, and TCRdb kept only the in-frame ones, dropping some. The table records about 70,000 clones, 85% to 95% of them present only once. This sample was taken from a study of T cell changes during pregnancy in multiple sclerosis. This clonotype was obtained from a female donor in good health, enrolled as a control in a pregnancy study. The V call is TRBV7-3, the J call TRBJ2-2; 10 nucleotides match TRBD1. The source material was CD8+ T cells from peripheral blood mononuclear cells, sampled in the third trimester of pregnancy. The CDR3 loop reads CASSLGGTGAGELFF. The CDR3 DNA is TGTGCCAGCAGCTTAGGGGGGACAGGGGCCGGGGAGCTGTTTTTT.